Each of the 31 T cell receptor beta chains below was sequenced from the same sample in a study of T cells in Graves' hyperthyroidism and ophthalmopathy. The investigators amplified TCR beta CDR3 regions from RNA transcripts. With the HTBI primer set, the TCR CDR3 went through a first round of RT-PCR. TCRdb re-analysed the multiplex PCR reads in MiXCR, keeping a single row per CDR3 protein. The repertoire holds approximately 400,000 distinct CDR3 sequences, with 20% to 25% as singletons. Sequencing was done on a sample of blood. Receptors were obtained from a man in his fifties or sixties with Graves' hyperthyroidism.

A note on this clonotype: A much larger clone is a single base away; this may be a read error. The chain employs TRBV6-1 and TRBJ2-7; D is undetermined. The CDR3 consists of 13 residues. Germline CDR1 reads MNHNS; CDR2 reads SASEGT. For the CDR3, the DNA is TGTGCCAGCAGTGAACAGAGCTCCTACGGGCAGTACTTC. Its translation is CASSEQSSYGQYF.

This rearrangement joins TRBV11-2 to TRBJ2-2, with TRBD2 matching 9 bases. The V gene's germline CDR1 is SGHAT and CDR2 FQNNGV. This CDR3 is 15 amino acids long. The J segment lost 4 bases and the V segment lost 5 bases, leaving 5 bases of the junction unmatched. The CDR3 protein is CASSLSGRGTGELFF. DNA of the CDR3: TGTGCCAGCAGCCTTAGCGGGAGAGGCACCGGGGAGCTGTTTTTT.

This clonotype was seen repeatedly, ten times or more. The DNA of the CDR3 is TGTGCCAGCAGTTACACGAGCACAGATACGCAGTATTTT. Amino acids: CASSYTSTDTQYF. The chain joins TRBV6-5 to TRBJ2-3, with no clear D. Germline assignment: CDR1 MNHEY and CDR2 SVGAGI. There are 13 residues in the CDR3. The ends were cut back, 2 bases at V and 0 bases at J, with 3 bases in the middle.

This clonotype was observed at least ten times. For the CDR3, the DNA is TGTGCCAGCAGCTTATGGGAGGAAGAGACCCAGTACTTC. Translating gives CASSLWEEETQYF. The chain employs TRBV7-3 and TRBJ2-5, with D possibly matching TRBD2 (6 bases). Trimming stripped 2 bases from V and 3 bases from J, with 7 bases between. Germline V CDR1 and CDR2: SGHTA, FQGTGA. The CDR3 is 13 residues long.

This chain links TRBV5-1 with TRBJ2-1, with 9 bases fitting TRBD1. V dropped 4 bases and J dropped 4; count of bases not matched to a gene: 3. Per the germline V gene, CDR1 is SGHRS and CDR2 is YFSETQ. The length of the CDR3 is 14 residues. CDR3 protein: CASSRDRAYNEQFF. The CDR3, as DNA: TGCGCCAGCAGCCGGGACAGGGCATACAATGAGCAGTTCTTC. The variable domain in full, completed from reference TRBV5-1 and TRBJ2-1, reads KAGVTQTPRYLIKTRGQQVTLSCSPISGHRSVSWYQQTPGQGLQFLFEYFSETQRNKGNFPGRFSGRQFSNSRSEMNVSTLELGDSALYLCASSRDRAYNEQFFGPGTRLTVL.

J is TRBJ2-7 and V is TRBV18; TRBD1 aligns across 9 bases. After removal of 2 bases from V and 1 base from J, the junction contained 3 bases not matched to a gene. The V gene's germline CDR1 is KGHSH and CDR2 LQKENI. The CDR3 extends over 15 amino acids. Written as DNA, the CDR3 is TGTGCCAGCTCACCAACAGGACAGGGGTCCTACGAGCAGTACTTC. This encodes CASSPTGQGSYEQYF.

V is TRBV4-1 and J is TRBJ2-7, with D possibly being TRBD1 or TRBD2 (5 bases each). V was cut by 4 bases and J by 5 bases, with 15 bases left in between. Germline CDR1 MGHRA, CDR2 YSYEKL. This CDR3 has 14 amino acids. This CDR3 is CASSPGVRDHEQYF. The CDR3 region has the DNA TGCGCCAGCAGCCCTGGAGTCCGGGACCACGAGCAGTACTTC.

This clonotype showed up many times. The chain is built from TRBV2 and TRBJ2-3; 9 bases agree with TRBD1. CDR3 length: 15 residues. Losses at the gene ends were 4 bases for V and 3 bases for J; bases not matched to a gene: 5. CDR1 and CDR2 from the germline V gene are SNHLY and FYNNEI. In DNA, the CDR3 is TGTGCCAGCAGTGGCGGACAGGGGTTTACAGATACGCAGTATTTT. As protein: CASSGGQGFTDTQYF. The entire variable domain, with the rest obtained from reference TRBV2 and TRBJ2-3, is as follows: EPEVTQTPSHQVTQMGQEVILRCVPISNHLYFYWYRQILGQKVEFLVSFYNNEISEKSEIFDDQFSVERPDGSNFTLKIRSTKLEDSAMYFCASSGGQGFTDTQYFGPGTRLTVL.

This clonotype was seen a handful of times. The chain joins TRBV20-1 to TRBJ1-1; D is possibly TRBD1 (5 bases). CDR1 and CDR2 from the germline V gene are DFQATT and SNEGSKA (reference sequence). The CDR3 is made up of 11 amino acids. As DNA, the CDR3 is TGCGGCGGACAAGCGAACACTGAAGCTTTCTTT. Encoded protein: CGGQANTEAFF.

The genes are TRBV12-3 or TRBV12-4 and TRBJ1-6; D is unresolved. CDR3 length: 14 residues. With 4 bases removed from V and 7 bases from J, the gap between germline ends came to 11 bases. CDR3 DNA: TGTGCCAGCAGTTCGTCCCGGGGAAATTCACCCCTCCACTTT. Its translation is CASSSSRGNSPLHF.

V is TRBV3-1 and J is TRBJ2-4; tentative D call: TRBD2 (7 bases). Germline V lookup: CDR1 LGHDT, CDR2 YNNKEL (reference sequence). The V end lost 4 bases, the J end lost 2 bases, and 15 bases lay between the germline ends. CDR3 length: 16 residues. The CDR3 DNA reads as TGTGCCAGCAGCCCTGAGGGGGGAGGGCCCAAAAACATTCAGTACTTC. This translates into CASSPEGGGPKNIQYF.

The CDR3 DNA reads as TGTGCCAGCACGGTTAGCGGGAGGGCCAAACAGTTCTTC. Amino acids: CASTVSGRAKQFF. The chain combines TRBV12-3 or TRBV12-4 with TRBJ2-1, with 11 bases fitting TRBD2. V lost 7 bases and J lost 13; bases outside the gene matches: 9. The CDR3 length is 13 residues.

At least ten counts were recorded for this clonotype. The V gene is TRBV11-3, the J gene TRBJ2-5; D remains unclear. The length of the CDR3 is 15 residues. Germline V CDR1 and CDR2: SGHNT, YENEEA. The ends were cut back, 3 bases at V and 5 bases at J, with 16 bases in the middle. The CDR3 bases are TGTGCCAGCAGCTTTAGCCCCGCCGGGCGGGAGACCCAGTACTTC. Translating gives CASSFSPAGRETQYF.

The chain employs TRBV7-9 and TRBJ2-3; 8 bases align to TRBD2. Germline assignment: CDR1 SEHNR and CDR2 FQNEAQ (reference sequence). This CDR3 spans 16 amino acids. The J segment lost 0 bases and the V segment lost 5 bases, leaving 7 bases of the junction unmatched. The CDR3, as DNA: TGTGCCAGCAGCCGGGGACTAGACAGTAGCACAGATACGCAGTATTTT. The encoded protein is CASSRGLDSSTDTQYF.

This sequence joins TRBV20-1 and TRBJ1-1; TRBD1 might be the D (6 bases). The CDR3 runs 12 residues. CDR1 and CDR2 from the germline V gene are DFQATT and SNEGSKA (reference sequence). The CDR3 DNA sequence: TGCAGCCCCAGGGGAATCAACACTGAAGCTTTCTTT. Protein: CSPRGINTEAFF.

The chain is built from TRBV3-1 and TRBJ2-1; 11 bases align to TRBD2. The CDR3 sequence is 18 residues long. From germline, CDR1 is LGHDT and CDR2 YNNKEL (reference sequence). Trimming took 4 bases from V and 8 from J; bases not matched to a gene: 16. CDR3 in DNA: TGTGCCAGCAGCCCCCTCCCCTCTCTAGCGGGAGGAACCGATGAGCAGTTCTTC. Translation: CASSPLPSLAGGTDEQFF.

The chain's CDR3 is CASSLEGFPGELFF. DNA for the CDR3: TGTGCCAGCAGCTTAGAAGGGTTCCCCGGGGAGCTGTTTTTT. The rearrangement joins TRBV11-2 to TRBJ2-2; D remains ambiguous. This CDR3 is 14 amino acids long. Trimming pared 0 bases from V and 6 bases from J, leaving 8 bases between. Germline CDR1 reads SGHAT; CDR2 reads FQNNGV.

The rearrangement joins TRBV7-9 to TRBJ2-6, with D hard to call. This CDR3 region has 17 residues. From germline, CDR1 is SEHNR and CDR2 FQNEAQ (reference sequence). With 0 bases removed from V and 0 bases from J, the gap between germline ends came to 9 bases. As DNA, the CDR3 is TGTGCCAGCAGCTTAGCGGCAGATCTCTCTGGGGCCAACGTCCTGACTTTC. It yields the protein CASSLAADLSGANVLTF. Together with reference TRBV7-9 and TRBJ2-6, the CDR3 gives the full variable domain: DTGVSQNPRHKITKRGQNVTFRCDPISEHNRLYWYRQTLGQGPEFLTYFQNEAQLEKSRLLSDRFSAERPKGSFSTLEIQRTEQGDSAMYLCASSLAADLSGANVLTFGAGSRLTVL.

A few counts support this clonotype. The chain combines TRBV28 with TRBJ2-1, with TRBD2 matching over 11 bases. Germline V lookup: CDR1 MDHEN, CDR2 SYDVKM. V gave up 2 bases and J gave up 2 bases; unmatched junction bases: 8. CDR3 size: 18 residues. The CDR3 coding sequence is TGTGCCAGCAGTTTACGGACCCTAGCGGGAGGTCCCTACAATGAGCAGTTCTTC. This sequence encodes CASSLRTLAGGPYNEQFF. The whole variable domain, remainder taken from reference TRBV28 and TRBJ2-1, is DVKVTQSSRYLVKRTGEKVFLECVQDMDHENMFWYRQDPGLGLRLIYFSYDVKMKEKGDIPEGYSVSREKKERFSLILESASTNQTSMYLCASSLRTLAGGPYNEQFFGPGTRLTVL.

This chain connects TRBV12-3 or TRBV12-4 to TRBJ2-7, with D perhaps TRBD1 (6 bases). V gave up 6 bases and J gave up 2 bases, with 14 bases separating them. The CDR3 consists of 14 residues. CDR3 DNA: TGTGCCAGCAGCGAGAGCGGACAGACCTACGAGCAGTACTTC. Its translation: CASSESGQTYEQYF.

About this clonotype: This could be a read error, since a much larger clone is one nucleotide away. The CDR3 is CASKDSEQFF. The CDR3, as DNA: TGTGCCAGCAAAGACAGTGAGCAGTTCTTC. This chain connects TRBV6-2 or TRBV6-3 to TRBJ2-1; D is possibly TRBD1 (5 bases). Germline lookup yields CDR1 MNHEY and CDR2 SVGEGT. The V end lost 7 bases, the J end lost 9 bases, and 7 bases lay between the germline ends. The CDR3 covers 10 residues.

This clonotype was recorded only once. In DNA form, the CDR3 reads TGTGCCAGTAGTTCTAGTCCTCGGGGGTCTGAAGCTTTCTTT. Translated: CASSSSPRGSEAFF. The chain joins TRBV19 to TRBJ1-1; a possible D gene is TRBD1 (5 bases). CDR1 is LNHDA, CDR2 SQIVND, per germline (reference sequence). This CDR3 is 14 amino acids long. Trimming shortened V by 5 bases and J by 6 bases, and 16 bases separated the two germline ends.

This clonotype occurred a few times. The CDR3 region has the DNA TGTGCCACCAGTGATTTGCCTAGCGGGAGGAATGAGCAGTTCTTC. This gives the protein CATSDLPSGRNEQFF. This chain joins TRBV24-1 and TRBJ2-1; 11 bases fit TRBD2. The CDR3 is made up of 15 amino acids. Trimming at V came to 0 bases and at J to 7 bases, leaving 1 base not matched to a gene. Germline lookup yields CDR1 KGHDR and CDR2 SFDVKD.

This clonotype has a count of ten or more. The rearrangement uses TRBV2 and TRBJ2-4; 7 bases map to TRBD1. The CDR3 runs 14 residues. Germline loops: CDR1 SNHLY, CDR2 FYNNEI. J gave up 4 bases and V 6 bases, and 6 bases lay outside the gene matches. The CDR3 loop is CASSADRDKNIQYF. The CDR3 nucleotides read TGTGCCAGCAGCGCCGACAGGGATAAAAACATTCAGTACTTC.

The chain recombines TRBV12-3 or TRBV12-4 with TRBJ2-1, with D uncertain. The V end was cut by 1 base, the J end by 5 bases, with 6 bases between. The CDR3 runs 13 residues. CDR3 bases: TGTGCCAGCAGTTTAGAGGTTAACAATGAGCAGTTCTTC. Its protein is CASSLEVNNEQFF.

This clonotype has more than one count but fewer than ten. This chain uses TRBV7-2 with TRBJ2-3; 16 bases map to TRBD2. V lost 4 bases to trimming and J lost 4 bases; unmatched junction nucleotides: 8. Germline CDR1 is SGHTA and CDR2 is FQGNSA. The CDR3 has 18 amino acids. This CDR3 is CASSYRPGLAGGPDTQYF. The CDR3 DNA reads as TGTGCCAGCAGCTACAGACCGGGACTAGCGGGAGGGCCAGATACGCAGTATTTT.

The chain uses TRBV6-2 or TRBV6-3 and TRBJ2-2, with 12 bases fitting TRBD1. CDR3 length: 16 amino acids. CDR1 and CDR2 from the germline V gene are MNHEY and SVGEGT. V shed 7 bases and J 6 bases; nucleotides not matched to a gene: 9. CDR3 sequence reads: CASIGRGTGGSGELFF. In nucleotides, the CDR3 is TGTGCCAGCATCGGCCGGGGGACAGGGGGCTCCGGGGAGCTGTTTTTT.

This clonotype was counted once. CDR3 nucleotides: TGTGCCAGCAGCGTAGGACTAGCGGGAGACAATGAGCAGTTCTTC. It is translated as CASSVGLAGDNEQFF. V is TRBV9 and J is TRBJ2-1, with 12 positions matching TRBD2. CDR3 size: 15 residues. Germline lookup yields CDR1 SGDLS and CDR2 YYNGEE. Germline trimming cut 0 bases from V and 5 bases from J; bases unmatched to any gene: 0. Supplemented by reference TRBV9 and TRBJ2-1, the full variable domain reads DSGVTQTPKHLITATGQRVTLRCSPRSGDLSVYWYQQSLDQGLQFLIQYYNGEERAKGNILERFSAQQFPDLHSELNLSSLELGDSALYFCASSVGLAGDNEQFFGPGTRLTVL.

This rearrangement joins TRBV5-5 to TRBJ2-2; TRBD1 might be the D (6 bases). The CDR3 totals 16 residues. Trimming took off 1 base at V and 0 bases at J, with 10 bases between the two ends. Germline V gene lookup returns CDR1 SGHKS and CDR2 YYEKEE (reference sequence). The CDR3 DNA is TGTGCCAGCAGCTTGAGGGGGAGATCGAACACCGGGGAGCTGTTTTTT. Its protein is CASSLRGRSNTGELFF. Combining the CDR3 with reference TRBV5-5 and TRBJ2-2 gives the whole variable domain DAGVTQSPTHLIKTRGQQVTLRCSPISGHKSVSWYQQVLGQGPQFIFQYYEKEERGRGNFPDRFSARQFPNYSSELNVNALLLGDSALYLCASSLRGRSNTGELFFGEGSRLTVL.

This clonotype was seen many times. The V and J genes are TRBV5-1 and TRBJ2-1, with D tentatively TRBD2 (6 bases). The CDR3 has 14 residues. Germline lookup yields CDR1 SGHRS and CDR2 YFSETQ. V was shortened by 4 bases and J by 9 bases, with 17 bases between the two germline ends. The CDR3 spells CASSHSGNNPEQFF. The CDR3 DNA reads TGCGCCAGCAGCCATAGCGGTAACAACCCTGAGCAGTTCTTC.

V gene TRBV4-1 combines with J gene TRBJ2-1; 9 nucleotides line up with TRBD2. J lost 7 bases, V lost 1 base, and 14 bases had no gene match. Looked up from germline, CDR1 is MGHRA and CDR2 is YSYEKL. CDR3 size: 18 residues. CDR3: CASSQGLARGRATNEQFF. The CDR3 bases are TGCGCCAGCAGCCAAGGGCTAGCTCGCGGGAGGGCCACAAATGAGCAGTTCTTC.